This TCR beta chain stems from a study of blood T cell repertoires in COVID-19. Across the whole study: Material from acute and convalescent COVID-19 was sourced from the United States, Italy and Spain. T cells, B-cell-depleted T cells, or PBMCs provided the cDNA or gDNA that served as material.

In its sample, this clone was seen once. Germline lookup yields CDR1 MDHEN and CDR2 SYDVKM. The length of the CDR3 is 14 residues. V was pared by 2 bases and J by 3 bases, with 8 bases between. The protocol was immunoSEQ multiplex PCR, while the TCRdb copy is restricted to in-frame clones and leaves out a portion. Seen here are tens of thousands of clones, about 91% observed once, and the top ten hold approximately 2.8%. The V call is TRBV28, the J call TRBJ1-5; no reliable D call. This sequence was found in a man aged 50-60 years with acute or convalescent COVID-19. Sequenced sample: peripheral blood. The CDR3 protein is CASSLLTINQPQHF. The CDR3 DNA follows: TGTGCCAGCAGTTTACTCACTATCAATCAGCCCCAGCATTTT. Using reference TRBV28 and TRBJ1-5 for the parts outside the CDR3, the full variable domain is DVKVTQSSRYLVKRTGEKVFLECVQDMDHENMFWYRQDPGLGLRLIYFSYDVKMKEKGDIPEGYSVSREKKERFSLILESASTNQTSMYLCASSLLTINQPQHFGDGTRLSIL.